This TCR beta chain was sequenced in a study of long-term antiretroviral therapy in people with HIV. This CDR3 contains 14 residues. Germline CDR1 LNHDA, CDR2 SQIVND (reference sequence). The ends lost 3 bases at V and 4 bases at J; junction bases unmatched: 0. Points from the study as a whole: Dominating the repertoire at all time points were the clones that expanded before ART. HIV repertoires covered narrower CDR3 length ranges than controls did.

A remark on this clone: Its specificity is unknown.

A v3.0 immunoSEQ assay was performed at survey level. TCRdb's table, derived via immunoSEQ multiplex PCR, lists solely in-frame clones and lacks some. The table has fewer than 30,000 clones, 85% to 90% seen once. Treatment for all HIV-infected participants took place in the United States. Cryopreserved PBMC, at about 0.85-11 million per sample, were present before DNA extraction. The clonotype comes from a man aged 25-45 years with HIV. Source: unsorted PBMCs, taken almost 4.6 years after starting antiretroviral therapy. The chain employs TRBV19 and TRBJ1-5, with TRBD1 identical over 10 bases. The CDR3 bases are TGTGCCAGTAGTATGGGACAGGGGAATCAGCCCCAGCATTTT. This codes for CASSMGQGNQPQHF.